This T cell receptor beta chain is from a study of blood T cell repertoires in COVID-19. In the case of this clone: Additional DNA sequences in this sample encode the identical CDR3.

Clones were sequenced by immunoSEQ multiplex PCR, and TCRdb holds only the in-frame ones, with some missing. The sample lists around 160,000 clones, around 85% occurring once. This TCR was recovered from a man in his sixties with acute or convalescent COVID-19. The source material was peripheral blood.

The CDR3 DNA reads as TGTGCCAGCAGCCAAGCAGGGGGCGGCACTGAAGCTTTCTTT. Translated, it gives CASSQAGGGTEAFF. The chain is built from TRBV3-1 (or the pseudogene TRBV3-2) and TRBJ1-1; 8 bases map to TRBD1. J gave up 4 bases and V 1 base, and 2 bases lay outside the gene matches. Germline CDR1 LGHDT, CDR2 YNNKEL (reference sequence). The CDR3 is made up of 14 amino acids.